One and the same sample provided the 4 T cell receptor beta chains below, sequenced in a study of control samples from healthy donors and cancer patients. TCRdb's copy holds only in-frame clones and misses some; the assay was immunoSEQ multiplex PCR. The table includes 150,000 to 180,000 clones, over 90% detected once. The sample was blood. These receptor sequences come from a man over 45 in good health.

V and J are TRBV7-9 and TRBJ1-1; possibly TRBD1 for D (6 bases). The germline V and J ends were trimmed by 1 base and 1 base, with 13 bases remaining between them. The CDR3 consists of 16 residues. Germline loops: CDR1 SEHNR, CDR2 FQNEAQ (reference sequence). The CDR3 region is CASSLGRGARNTEAFF. In nucleotides, the CDR3 is TGTGCCAGCAGCTTAGGTAGGGGGGCGAGGAACACTGAAGCTTTCTTT.

The gene calls are TRBV24-1 and TRBJ2-7; D gene uncertain. The V gene lost 4 bases and the J gene lost 3 bases, with 12 bases spanning the gap. The germline V gene encodes CDR1 KGHDR and CDR2 SFDVKD. The CDR3 runs to 14 residues. Here the CDR3 reads CATSDSRVIYEQYF. DNA of the CDR3: TGTGCCACCAGTGACAGCCGGGTGATCTACGAGCAGTACTTC.

The chain carries TRBV9 and TRBJ2-1; 8 nucleotides match TRBD2. The CDR3 loop spans 17 amino acids. J gave up 0 bases and V 1 base, and 6 bases lay outside the gene matches. CDR1 SGDLS and CDR2 YYNGEE come from the germline V gene. In DNA form, the CDR3 reads TGTGCCAGCAGCGTACGGGCTAGCGGGCTCTCCTACAATGAGCAGTTCTTC. This codes for CASSVRASGLSYNEQFF.

The chain joins TRBV28 to TRBJ1-6; D unclear. Germline CDR1 MDHEN, CDR2 SYDVKM. The CDR3 contains 17 residues. Between the trimmed V and J ends, which lost 2 bases and 0 bases, there was a span of 11 bases. As DNA, the CDR3 is TGTGCCAGCAGTTTAAGGCCCACAAGCTCCTATAATTCACCCCTCCACTTT. Translated, it gives CASSLRPTSSYNSPLHF.